These 14 T cell receptor beta chains were all obtained from the same sample, sequenced in a study of T cells in Graves' hyperthyroidism and ophthalmopathy. Amplified TCR beta CDR3 regions derived from RNA transcripts. An initial round of RT-PCR targeting the TCR CDR3 relied on the HTBI primer set. TCRdb reprocessed the multiplex PCR reads with MiXCR, giving one entry per CDR3 protein. Of hundreds of thousands of distinct CDR3 sequences in the sample, 35% to 55% were seen once. Sample: peripheral blood or thyroid tissue (not recorded which). The receptors stem from a woman in her late teens or twenties with Graves' hyperthyroidism.

V is TRBV2 and J is TRBJ1-6; 7 nucleotides match TRBD1. V was clipped by 6 bases and J by 7 bases; unmatched bases: 6. The CDR3 extends over 14 amino acids. The V gene's germline CDR1 is SNHLY and CDR2 FYNNEI. The CDR3 DNA reads TGTGCCAGCAGACAGGGGACAGACAATTCACCCCTCCACTTT. It codes for CASRQGTDNSPLHF. Looking up the rest from reference TRBV2 and TRBJ1-6 gives the full variable domain: EPEVTQTPSHQVTQMGQEVILRCVPISNHLYFYWYRQILGQKVEFLVSFYNNEISEKSEIFDDQFSVERPDGSNFTLKIRSTKLEDSAMYFCASRQGTDNSPLHFGNGTRLTVT.

This clonotype was seen a few times. This chain connects TRBV7-9 to TRBJ1-5; no clear D gene. The CDR3 is 15 amino acids. The V and J ends lost 5 bases and 6 bases respectively, with 17 bases between them. CDR1 and CDR2 (germline): SEHNR, FQNEAQ (reference sequence). The CDR3 loop reads CASSPGPTKFQPQHF. DNA of the CDR3: TGTGCCAGCAGCCCGGGCCCTACGAAGTTTCAGCCCCAGCATTTT. Full variable domain (outside the CDR3, taken from reference TRBV7-9 and TRBJ1-5): DTGVSQNPRHKITKRGQNVTFRCDPISEHNRLYWYRQTLGQGPEFLTYFQNEAQLEKSRLLSDRFSAERPKGSFSTLEIQRTEQGDSAMYLCASSPGPTKFQPQHFGDGTRLSIL.

The table lists this clonotype with a few counts. The rearrangement joins TRBV11-2 to TRBJ2-6; no clear D. There are 15 residues in the CDR3. Trimming removed 2 bases at V and 0 bases at J, with 5 bases between. Germline CDR1 is SGHAT and CDR2 is FQNNGV. This CDR3 reads CASSLRISGANVLTF. CDR3 in DNA: TGTGCCAGCAGCTTACGGATCTCTGGGGCCAACGTCCTGACTTTC.

This clonotype has ten or more counts. This chain links TRBV2 with TRBJ2-5; TRBD2 matches 11 bases. The CDR3 extends over 14 amino acids. Germline V lookup: CDR1 SNHLY, CDR2 FYNNEI. Losses at the gene ends were 3 bases for V and 6 bases for J; bases not matched to a gene: 3. CDR3 loop: CASSDPSGRQTQYF. CDR3 DNA sequence: TGTGCCAGCAGTGATCCTAGCGGGAGGCAGACCCAGTACTTC.

This clonotype has more than one count but fewer than ten. The chain recombines TRBV5-1 with TRBJ1-2; D not resolved. V lost 1 base and J 8 bases, leaving 12 bases between the germline ends. Per the germline V gene, CDR1 is SGHRS and CDR2 is YFSETQ. The CDR3 spans 13 residues. CDR3 coding DNA: TGCGCCAGCAGCTTGATCACCACTCGGGGCTACACCTTC. It is translated as CASSLITTRGYTF.

Turning to this clonotype: Possible read error: a much larger clone is one base away. The missing conserved phenylalanine or tryptophan at the end of this CDR3 makes a read error likely. The genes are TRBV5-1 and TRBJ1-4; TRBD1 matches at 7 bases. The CDR3 is 13 amino acids. Germline V gene data show CDR1 as SGHRS and CDR2 as YFSETQ. The CDR3 loop is CASRRDSGEKLFL. CDR3 sequence (DNA): TGTGCCAGCAGGCGGGACAGCGGGGAAAAACTGTTTCTT.

The rearrangement uses TRBV2 and TRBJ2-7; TRBD1 matches 10 bases. The CDR3 is 17 amino acids. Per the germline V gene, CDR1 is SNHLY and CDR2 is FYNNEI. Trimming cost V 5 bases and J 2 bases; bases outside gene matches: 12. CDR3 residues: CASSYGPGQGPTYEQYF. The DNA of the CDR3 is TGTGCCAGCAGTTACGGTCCGGGACAGGGGCCCACCTACGAGCAGTACTTC.

This rearrangement joins TRBV25-1 to TRBJ1-6; 7 bases agree with TRBD1. Unmatched junction bases numbered 5, after V lost 6 bases and J lost 9 bases. Germline V gene lookup returns CDR1 MGHDK and CDR2 SYGVNS. The CDR3 extends over 13 amino acids. The CDR3 reads CASSLTGASPLHF. The CDR3 region has the DNA TGTGCCAGCAGCCTAACAGGGGCTTCACCCCTCCACTTT.

The rearrangement joins TRBV7-9 to TRBJ2-7; 15 nucleotides align to TRBD2. Germline V CDR1 and CDR2: SEHNR, FQNEAQ (reference sequence). After removal of 8 bases from V and 5 bases from J, the junction contained 13 bases not matched to a gene. This CDR3 contains 17 residues. CDR3 region: CASSPPGLAGGKDEQYF. The CDR3 DNA reads as TGTGCCAGCTCACCACCGGGACTAGCGGGAGGAAAGGACGAGCAGTACTTC.

This chain connects TRBV29-1 to TRBJ1-3, with D maybe TRBD1 (6 bases). Trimming cost V 6 bases and J 4 bases, with 10 bases left between them. Germline values: CDR1 SQVTM, CDR2 ANQGSEA. The CDR3 covers 12 residues. The CDR3 DNA reads as TGCAGCGTCCAAGGACAGGGAAACACCATATATTTT. This sequence encodes CSVQGQGNTIYF.

This clonotype showed up just once. The chain couples TRBV15 to TRBJ1-2; D unclear. The germline V gene has CDR1 LNHNV and CDR2 YYDKDF (reference sequence). The CDR3 loop spans 16 amino acids. V lost 0 bases and J lost 4, with 15 bases in between. The CDR3, as DNA: TGTGCCACCAGCAGAGATCGGCCAAACACTGGCTATGGCTACACCTTC. It specifies CATSRDRPNTGYGYTF.

This clonotype was observed a few times. The chain couples TRBV5-1 to TRBJ2-5; D is possibly TRBD2 (6 bases). The ends were cut back, 2 bases at V and 3 bases at J, with 11 bases in the middle. Germline V lookup: CDR1 SGHRS, CDR2 YFSETQ. This CDR3 has 14 residues. CDR3 in DNA: TGCGCCAGCAGCTTCTCCGGAGGGGAAGAGACCCAGTACTTC. Protein: CASSFSGGEETQYF.

This clonotype has a handful of counts. The chain carries TRBV6-1 and TRBJ2-5; D perhaps matches TRBD1 (6 bases). V lost 6 bases and J 0 bases, leaving 11 bases between the germline ends. This CDR3 comprises 14 residues. Germline CDR1 is MNHNS and CDR2 is SASEGT. The CDR3 coding sequence is TGTGCCAGCAGAAGCGGACAGAACCAAGAGACCCAGTACTTC. Its translation is CASRSGQNQETQYF.

This clonotype was seen just once. The J gene is TRBJ2-3, the V gene TRBV2; 8 nucleotides agree with TRBD2. J was trimmed by 3 bases and V by 4 bases; bases with no gene match: 3. Germline CDR1 is SNHLY and CDR2 is FYNNEI. The CDR3 sequence is 14 residues long. CDR3 coding DNA: TGTGCCAGCAGTGCGATAGCGGGGACAGATACGCAGTATTTT. This codes for CASSAIAGTDTQYF.